This T cell receptor beta chain was obtained from a study of vaccination and CD4 T cells after COVID-19 (dated by TCRdb to 2021 to 2024). About the full investigation: Every convalescent patient had a positive nasal swab PCR test for SARS-CoV-2, with mild disease in nine patients and severe disease in one. In the convalescent cohort there were six males and four females, among whom were two Hispanic individuals, seven Caucasians, two Asians and one multiracial person. Participants got two doses of the Pfizer-BioNTech BNT162b2 vaccine (n=8) or two doses of the Moderna mRNA-1273 vaccine (n=2). Post-COVID blood samples were collected from convalescent patients a median of about 92 days after diagnosis, with a range of about 30 to 161 days. Post-vaccine blood samples were obtained a median of about 77 days after the second vaccine dose, with a range of 14 to 241 days. Culture stimuli were overlapping spike peptide pools from SARS-CoV-2 and from the common cold coronaviruses HCoV-NL63, HCoV-OC43 and HCoV-229E. Control cultures used a CEFX viral epitope pool as positive control, an HIV-1 Nef peptide pool as negative control, or no peptide. In some eleven COVID-19 convalescent patients and a handful of infection-naive healthy vaccine recipients, researchers compared the spike-specific CD4+ TCR repertoire from before mRNA vaccination with the repertoire from after.

The CDR3 runs 15 amino acids, cysteine and phenylalanine included. Of all the DNA, just the CDR3 is kept, 45 bases in frame from base 1. The germline ends are 15 bases apart after V is trimmed by 3 bases and J by 6 bases. According to the germline V gene (reference sequence), CDR1 reads LNHNV and CDR2 reads YYDKDF. Receptor amplification or capture employed PCR. At the Johns Hopkins FTIC core, DNA from the cultured CD4+ T cells underwent TCR sequencing with the Oncomine TCR Beta short-read assay. Genomic DNA was extracted from the cultured CD4+ T cells with the QIAamp micro DNA kit. Oncomine TCR Beta libraries from cultured CD4+ T cells were pooled with unique dual indexes and sequenced on an Illumina iSeq 100. On the authors' methods: Non-productive sequences were removed, and CDR3s not starting with C, not ending with F or W, or shorter than 7 amino acids were discarded. Antigen-specific clonotypes were identified using the MANAFEST web application through comparison of peptide-stimulated wells with reference and other culture wells. To be called positive, a clone needed an FDR below 0.05, an odds ratio above 5, and a productive frequency above 0.1% in at least two of three replicate wells. A clonotype counted as cross-reactive if it showed significant expansion both in the SARS-CoV-2 spike wells and in at least one common cold coronavirus spike condition. CDR3 homology was assessed with Levenshtein distances (stringdist) and unrooted phylogenetic trees (ape) in R version 3.6.1. Using fastp at Q25 and MiXCR, TCRdb reprocessed the public reads and kept productive beta chains. Under each unique CDR3 protein, matching rows form one entry showing the most common genes and DNA. The V and J calls were not made by the authors but by TCRdb's processing. The table for this sample lists 6,000 to 8,500 distinct CDR3 sequences; approximately 73% of them were counted only once. The top ten clonotypes cover 16% of the sample.

The full study reports these points: Relatively few convalescent patients were included in the study, and early timepoints after natural infection were not analyzed. In convalescent patients, a median 86.3% of post-vaccine SARS-CoV-2-reactive clones were detected only after vaccination, and vaccine-specific priming was suggested by this finding. Of the vaccine-specific clones in convalescent patients, 304 of 307, or nearly all, reacted only to SARS-CoV-2 spike and did not cross-react with common cold coronaviruses. An increase in the median number of SARS-CoV-2-reactive clonotypes from 21 after infection to some 40 after vaccination was observed, but the change was not found to be significant.

The sample's treatment or condition label, decoded: roughly 10-day PBMC culture with coronavirus spike peptide pools or control peptides (ViraFEST assay). The ViraFEST assay, used in the study, expanded antigen-specific T cells with peptide pools and then identified the expanded clonotypes through TCR sequencing. The convalescent patients' positive SARS-CoV-2 PCR tests were from March to December 2020, which was before the Alpha, Beta and Delta variants emerged in the United States. PBMCs were cultured at around 2 million per well in IMDM supplemented with roughly 5% human AB serum and 9.5 to 10 IU/ml IL-2, with about 10 ug/ml peptide pools added. Half of the culture medium was replaced with fresh IL-2-containing medium on days 3 and 7. After around 11 days of culture, CD4+ T cells were isolated by negative selection using the EasySep CD4+ T cell isolation kit. Ficoll-Paque Plus gradient centrifugation was used to isolate PBMCs from whole blood, and the isolated PBMCs were then either used fresh or cryopreserved at -140C. In general, triplicate wells were set up for every culture condition.

Regarding this clonotype: It has no known antigen specificity. No much larger clone is present one base from it, and per-base qualities are unavailable.

Here the chain combines TRBV15 and TRBJ1-5; matching of 5 bases hints at TRBD1 as the D gene. Sequenced sample: CD4+ T cells from blood, cultured in vitro. This sequence originates from a human donor who had recovered from COVID-19. The nucleotide sequence reads as follows: TGTGCCACCAGCAGGTTTGGGGCGGAAACTCAGCCCCAGCATTTT. Its product reads: CATSRFGAETQPQHF. Outside the CDR3, residues come from the reference TRBV15 and TRBJ1-5 proteins, so the full variable domain is: DAMVIQNPRYQVTQFGKPVTLSCSQTLNHNVMYWYQQKSSQAPKLLFHYYDKDFNNEADTPDNFQSRRPNTSFCFLDIRSPGLGDTAMYLCATSRFGAETQPQHFGDGTRLSIL.